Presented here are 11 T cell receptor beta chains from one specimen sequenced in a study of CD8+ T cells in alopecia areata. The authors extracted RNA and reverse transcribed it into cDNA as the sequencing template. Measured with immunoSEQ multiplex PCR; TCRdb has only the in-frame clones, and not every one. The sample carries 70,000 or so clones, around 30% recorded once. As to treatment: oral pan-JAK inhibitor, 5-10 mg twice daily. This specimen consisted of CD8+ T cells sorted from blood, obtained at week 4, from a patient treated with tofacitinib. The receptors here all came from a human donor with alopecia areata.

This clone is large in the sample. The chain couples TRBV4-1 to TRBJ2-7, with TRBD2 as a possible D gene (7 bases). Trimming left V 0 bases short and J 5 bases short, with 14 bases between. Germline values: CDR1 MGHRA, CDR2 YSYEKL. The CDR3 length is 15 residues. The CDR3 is CASSQEGGGGNEQYF. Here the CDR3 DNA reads TGCGCCAGCAGCCAAGAAGGAGGGGGGGGAAACGAGCAGTACTTC.

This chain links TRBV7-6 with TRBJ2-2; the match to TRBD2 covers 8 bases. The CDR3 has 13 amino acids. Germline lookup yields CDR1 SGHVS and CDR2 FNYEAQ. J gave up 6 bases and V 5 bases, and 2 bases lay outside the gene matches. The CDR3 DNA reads TGTGCCAGCAGCCCGGGGGGGGCCGGGGAGCTGTTTTTT. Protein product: CASSPGGAGELFF.

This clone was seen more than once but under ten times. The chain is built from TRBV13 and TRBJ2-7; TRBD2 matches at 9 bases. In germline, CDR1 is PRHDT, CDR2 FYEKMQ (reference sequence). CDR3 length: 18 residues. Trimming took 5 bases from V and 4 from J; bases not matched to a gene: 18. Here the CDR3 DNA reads TGTGCCAGCAGCGTGCGGGTAGCGGGAGCGTGGGGATCGTACGAGCAGTACTTC. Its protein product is CASSVRVAGAWGSYEQYF.

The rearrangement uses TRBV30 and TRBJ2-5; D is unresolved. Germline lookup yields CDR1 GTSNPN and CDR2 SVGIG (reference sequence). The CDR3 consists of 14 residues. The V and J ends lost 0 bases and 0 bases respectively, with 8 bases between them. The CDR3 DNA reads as TGTGCCTGGAGTGTATACCCGTACCAAGAGACCCAGTACTTC. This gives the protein CAWSVYPYQETQYF.

CDR3 sequence: CASSLSWENIQYF. The CDR3, as DNA: TGTGCCAGCAGCTTGTCTTGGGAAAACATTCAGTACTTC. The chain recombines TRBV5-4 with TRBJ2-4; D unclear. Trimming cost V 1 base and J 5 bases, with 7 bases left between them. Germline V gene sequence: CDR1 SGHNT, CDR2 YYREEE (reference sequence). This CDR3 comprises 13 residues.

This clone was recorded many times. The CDR3 sequence is CASSPTGNNSPLHF. CDR3 in DNA: TGCGCCAGCAGCCCGACAGGGAATAATTCACCCCTCCACTTT. The rearrangement uses TRBV4-1 and TRBJ1-6; TRBD1 matches 7 bases. Germline V CDR1 and CDR2: MGHRA, YSYEKL. This CDR3 is built from 14 residues. J lost 5 bases, V lost 4 bases, and 2 bases had no gene match.

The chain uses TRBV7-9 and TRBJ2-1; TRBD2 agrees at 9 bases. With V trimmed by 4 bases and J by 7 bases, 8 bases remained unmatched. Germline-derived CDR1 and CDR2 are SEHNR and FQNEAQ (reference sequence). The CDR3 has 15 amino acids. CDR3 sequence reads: CASSYSGSGGNEQFF. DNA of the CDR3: TGTGCCAGCAGCTATAGCGGGAGTGGAGGGAATGAGCAGTTCTTC.

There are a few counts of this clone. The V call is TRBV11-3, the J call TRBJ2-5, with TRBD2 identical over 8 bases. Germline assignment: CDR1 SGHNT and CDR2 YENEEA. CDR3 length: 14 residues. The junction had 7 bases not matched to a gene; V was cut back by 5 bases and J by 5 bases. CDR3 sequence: CASSQEAGEETQYF. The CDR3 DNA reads TGTGCCAGCAGCCAAGAAGCGGGAGAGGAGACCCAGTACTTC.

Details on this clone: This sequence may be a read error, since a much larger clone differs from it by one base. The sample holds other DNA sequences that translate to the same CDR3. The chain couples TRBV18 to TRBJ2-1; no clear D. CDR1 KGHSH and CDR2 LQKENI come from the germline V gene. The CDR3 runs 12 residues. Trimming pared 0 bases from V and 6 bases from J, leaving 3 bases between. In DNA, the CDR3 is TGTGCCAGCTCACCACCGGGCAATGAGCAGTTCTTC. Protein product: CASSPPGNEQFF.

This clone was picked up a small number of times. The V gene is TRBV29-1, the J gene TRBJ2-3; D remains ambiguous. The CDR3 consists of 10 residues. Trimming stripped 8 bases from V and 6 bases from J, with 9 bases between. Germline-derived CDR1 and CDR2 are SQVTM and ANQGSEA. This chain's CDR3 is CSILQDTQYF. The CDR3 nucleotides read TGCAGCATCTTGCAGGATACGCAGTATTTT.

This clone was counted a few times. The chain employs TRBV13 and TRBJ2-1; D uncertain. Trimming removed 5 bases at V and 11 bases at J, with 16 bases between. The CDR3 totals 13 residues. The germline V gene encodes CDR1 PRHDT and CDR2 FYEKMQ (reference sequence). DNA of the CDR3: TGTGCCAGCAGCAACGGACGAGCTGAGAAGCAGTTCTTC. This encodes CASSNGRAEKQFF.